This TCR beta chain was captured in a study of shared clonotypes between healthy human individuals. Germline V gene sequence: CDR1 MDHEN, CDR2 SYDVKM. This CDR3 has 13 residues. The trim removed 10 bases at V and 1 base at J, leaving 5 bases unmatched. When replicate PCRs were run on sorted subsets, they used 200 ng DNA, tens of thousands of T cell genomes. Sequenced by immunoSEQ multiplex PCR; TCRdb stores in-frame clones only, minus some. The data hold 2,500,000 or so clones, with 90% to 95% observed a single time. The rearrangement uses TRBV28 and TRBJ1-2; 8 positions match TRBD1. Sample: naive CD4+ T cells from PBMCs. Subset specified: CD45RA+ positively selected. The TCR sequence derives from a man aged 18 to 29 in good health. Some clones in this sample may be carry-over from other donors' samples. The CDR3 DNA sequence: TGTGCCACCAGGACAGGGCGTAACTATGGCTACACCTTC. It specifies CATRTGRNYGYTF.